The clone carrying this T cell receptor (beta chain) was counted at least ten times. The antigen is unknown. The source of the sample is a study of metastatic and nonmetastatic thyroid tumors. Study conclusions and caveats: The study reportedly found significantly higher TCR beta diversity in malignant thyroid tumors than benign nodules, in blood and tumor.

Germline CDR1 and CDR2: SGHVS and FQNEAQ. The V end lost 2 bases, the J end lost 10 bases, and 8 bases lay between the germline ends. CDR3 length: 11 residues. Patients were all untreated before their thyroid surgery. Authors' methods: The study took CDR3 differences across clinicopathological groups and made a distant-metastasis classifier for papillary thyroid cancer from them. TCRdb reanalyzed the PCR reads with MiXCR. TCRdb's processing, not the authors' own work, is the source of the V and J calls. The sample contains over 20,000 clones, about 15% of which appear only once. The rearrangement joins TRBV7-8 to TRBJ1-2, with D unresolved. Sequencing was performed on blood. This TCR came from a female donor with papillary thyroid cancer or a benign thyroid nodule (not recorded which). Some clones in this sample may be carry-over from other donors' samples. As DNA, the CDR3 is TGTGCCAGCAGCTTACGGGAGGACTACACCTTC. Its translation: CASSLREDYTF. The full variable domain, its missing parts supplied by reference TRBV7-8 and TRBJ1-2, is GAGVSQSPRYKVAKRGQDVALRCDPISGHVSLFWYQQALGQGPEFLTYFQNEAQLDKSGLPSDRFFAERPEGSVSTLKIQRTQQEDSAVYLCASSLREDYTFGSGTRLTVV.